The rows below give T cell receptor beta chains drawn from one sample of a study of technical replicates of blood from several donors. Data came from immunoSEQ multiplex PCR; TCRdb stores just in-frame clones and leaves some out. This table holds about 62,000 clones, 95% to 98% found once. Input material: T cells isolated from PBMCs. Receptor source: a human donor in good health. Each CDR3 is given with its conserved first and last residue. A D gene is named only where the DNA matches it firmly. A clone size is listed for some rows: how often the clone was seen (once, few, many), or a class if it is expanded.

V,J,size,D,CDR3,DNA
TRBV7-9,TRBJ2-5,.,.,CASSSGYQETQYF,TGTGCCAGCAGCTCGGGATACCAAGAGACCCAGTACTTC
TRBV28,TRBJ2-2,.,.,CASSLASREDTGELFF,TGTGCCAGCAGCCTGGCGTCCAGGGAGGACACCGGGGAGCTGTTTTTT
TRBV27,TRBJ2-4,.,TRBD2,CASSLLSSGKLAKNIQYF,TGTGCCAGCAGTTTATTGTCTAGCGGGAAGCTAGCCAAAAACATTCAGTACTTC
TRBV15,TRBJ1-4,.,TRBD1,CATSGGQPDPTNEKLFF,TGTGCCACCAGCGGGGGACAGCCGGACCCAACTAATGAAAAACTGTTTTTT
TRBV7-9,TRBJ1-1,few,TRBD1,CASSWDRDTEAFF,TGTGCCAGCAGTTGGGACAGGGACACTGAAGCTTTCTTT
TRBV5-4,TRBJ2-1,.,.,CASSLKASIYNEQFF,TGTGCCAGCAGCTTAAAGGCTAGTATCTACAATGAGCAGTTCTTC
TRBV7-8,TRBJ2-7,.,TRBD2,CASTWGGSYEQYF,TGTGCCAGCACTTGGGGGGGGTCCTACGAGCAGTACTTC
TRBV28,TRBJ1-5,.,TRBD1,CASSSPGQGVNQPQHF,TGTGCCAGCAGTTCACCGGGACAGGGGGTCAATCAGCCCCAGCATTTT
TRBV13,TRBJ2-2,.,.,CASSPRWAAYNGELFF,TGTGCCAGCAGCCCCCGGTGGGCCGCATATAACGGGGAGCTGTTTTTT
TRBV30,TRBJ2-5,.,TRBD1,CAWSVLGQGQETQYF,TGTGCCTGGAGTGTACTAGGACAGGGGCAAGAGACCCAGTACTTC
TRBV21-1,TRBJ2-3,.,.,CASSNRTEIVFSSTDTQYF,TGTGCCAGCAGCAACCGGACTGAAATTGTCTTCTCTAGCACAGATACGCAGTATTTT
TRBV7-2,TRBJ2-1,.,TRBD2,CASSLRHSGGGSYNEQFF,TGTGCCAGCAGCCTTCGCCATTCGGGAGGTGGCTCCTACAATGAGCAGTTCTTC
TRBV4-1,TRBJ2-1,.,.,CASSQMGSEQFF,TGCGCCAGCAGCCAAATGGGGAGTGAGCAGTTCTTC
TRBV12-5,TRBJ1-5,.,TRBD1,CASGRIVTGRSGQPQHF,TGTGCTAGTGGAAGAATAGTGACAGGGCGATCCGGTCAGCCCCAGCATTTT
TRBV4-1,TRBJ2-5,.,TRBD1,CASSQDSGTGVVETQYF,TGCGCCAGCAGCCAAGATTCCGGGACAGGGGTAGTAGAGACCCAGTACTTC
TRBV28,TRBJ1-2,.,.,CASSLSSAGNYGYTF,TGTGCCAGCAGTTTGTCTTCGGCAGGGAACTATGGCTACACCTTC
TRBV19,TRBJ1-6,.,.,CASSIGRGDTLHF,TGTGCCAGTAGTATAGGACGGGGTGACACCCTCCACTTT
TRBV6-5,TRBJ2-1,.,.,CASSTTSNEQFF,TGTGCCAGCAGTACCACTAGCAATGAGCAGTTCTTC
TRBV6-5,TRBJ2-2,.,TRBD2,CASSYGGDTGELFF,TGTGCCAGCAGCTACGGGGGGGACACCGGGGAGCTGTTTTTT
TRBV5-1,TRBJ1-5,.,.,CASSLAGSNQPQHF,TGCGCCAGCAGCTTAGCGGGGAGCAATCAGCCCCAGCATTTT
TRBV19,TRBJ2-5,.,TRBD2,CASRLAGGVETQYF,TGTGCCAGTCGACTAGCGGGGGGGGTGGAGACCCAGTACTTC
TRBV29-1,TRBJ1-1,.,TRBD1,CSVVRWGQVKTEAFF,TGCAGCGTTGTAAGGTGGGGACAGGTAAAAACTGAAGCTTTCTTT
TRBV19,TRBJ2-7,.,.,CATTRTTGSGEQYF,TGTGCCACCACTCGAACTACCGGATCTGGCGAGCAGTACTTC
TRBV4-2,TRBJ2-7,.,TRBD2,CASSQAALATLYEQYF,TGTGCCAGCAGCCAAGCTGCACTAGCGACCCTATACGAGCAGTACTTC
TRBV6-5,TRBJ2-5,.,.,CASSYPPGETQYF,TGTGCCAGCAGTTATCCCCCCGGAGAGACCCAGTACTTC
TRBV18,TRBJ2-7,.,TRBD1,CASSPQGASYSGEQYF,TGTGCCAGCTCACCACAGGGGGCTAGTTACTCCGGCGAGCAGTACTTC
TRBV5-1,TRBJ2-7,.,TRBD2,CASSLSPWPGLVYEQYF,TGCGCCAGCAGCTTGTCCCCCTGGCCGGGACTAGTCTACGAGCAGTACTTC
TRBV11-2,TRBJ2-5,.,.,CASSLEGRPRETQYF,TGTGCCAGCAGCTTAGAGGGCAGACCCCGAGAGACCCAGTACTTC
TRBV11-2,TRBJ1-4,.,.,CASSFGSGGRDEKLFF,TGTGCCAGCAGCTTTGGCAGCGGAGGGAGGGACGAAAAACTGTTTTTT
TRBV7-6,TRBJ2-1,.,TRBD1,CASSRQGSEQFF,TGTGCCAGCAGCCGACAGGGATCGGAGCAGTTCTTC
TRBV19,TRBJ2-7,.,TRBD2,CASRPSGSYEQYF,TGTGCCAGTAGACCTAGCGGCTCCTACGAGCAGTACTTC
TRBV29-1,TRBJ2-5,.,.,CSVDLSQETQYF,TGCAGCGTTGACTTATCGCAAGAGACCCAGTACTTC